This T cell receptor (beta chain) was recorded in a study of blood T cell repertoires in COVID-19. Trimming shortened V by 3 bases and J by 6 bases, and 24 bases separated the two germline ends. There are 17 residues in the CDR3. CDR1 is SGDLS, CDR2 YYNGEE, per germline. In the original processing: Estimation of nucleated cell counts was performed using reference gene primer amplification. This table comes from immunoSEQ multiplex PCR, and its TCRdb copy is limited to in-frame clones, with some not included. The V and J calls and clone size are taken from that table; D and trimming were inferred from the DNA. Here the sample spans about 220,000 clones, approximately 84% being singletons.

The rearrangement joins TRBV9 to TRBJ1-1, with D maybe TRBD1 (5 bases). The sample was peripheral blood. This TCR was recovered from a man aged 40-55 years with active or convalescent COVID-19. This CDR3 reads CASSASTTESMPPEAFF. The CDR3 DNA follows: TGTGCCAGCAGCGCCTCAACGACAGAGTCGATGCCCCCTGAAGCTTTCTTT.